This T cell receptor beta chain was captured in a study of PD-1 blockade in classical Hodgkin lymphoma. All patients relapsed after autologous stem cell transplantation, and brentuximab vedotin exposure varied. CDR1 and CDR2 from the germline V gene are LNHNV and YYDKDF (reference sequence). V was trimmed by 0 bases and J by 8 bases, leaving 11 bases between them. This CDR3 has 14 amino acids. Profiling relied on immunoSEQ multiplex PCR, and the TCRdb table lists in-frame clones only, not all of them. This sample has under 80,000 clones; roughly two thirds occur once, and the top ten carry less than 9.5%.

The origin of this receptor is a human donor with classical Hodgkin lymphoma. Source: peripheral blood mononuclear cells (PBMCs), taken before the second cycle of nivolumab. The gene calls are TRBV15 and TRBJ2-1; D unresolved. The CDR3 DNA is TGTGCCACCAGCAGAGATACGGTTAGTGATGAGCAGTTCTTC. Its translation is CATSRDTVSDEQFF.